This T cell receptor (beta chain) appears in the sequencing data of a study of T cell responses to AZD1222 COVID-19 vaccine. Study results and limitations: Spike as a whole was targeted by vaccine-associated CD4 TCRs, dominant at 160-218 and 743-854. Seropositive AZD1222 recipients at baseline numbered only 5 to 7. Donors were mostly white British, more females; clonal diversity possibly underestimated.

This clone was counted between two and nine times. Its matching antigen is unknown. The CDR3 has 14 amino acids. Per the germline V gene, CDR1 is MNHNS and CDR2 is SASEGT. V was clipped by 1 base and J by 4 bases, with 10 bases between them. The assay was immunoSEQ multiplex PCR, and TCRdb's table has in-frame clones only and misses some. The table includes 120,000 or so clones, less than 95% detected once. This receptor was identified in an adult in good health. The genes are TRBV6-1 and TRBJ2-5; the D is unclear. The sequencing here drew on peripheral blood, taken on day 0 of MenACWY control vaccination. CDR3 loop: CASSEGVNRETQYF. DNA for the CDR3: TGTGCCAGCAGTGAAGGTGTCAACAGAGAGACCCAGTACTTC.